The present entry profiles one TCR beta chain with its context. Primers included in the PCR were 60 Vbeta and 13 Jbeta primers. Assay used: immunoSEQ multiplex PCR; TCRdb lists only in-frame clones, some missing. The sample yields 200,000 to 250,000 clones, approximately 78% seen once. The data originate from a study of cytomegalovirus exposure and HLA in healthy donors. V was trimmed by 0 bases and J by 4 bases, leaving 6 bases between them. CDR1 and CDR2 (germline): LGHNA, YNFKEQ. The CDR3 has 13 amino acids. This receptor was obtained from a woman between 35 and 50 years old in good health and CMV-seronegative. This rearrangement joins TRBV4-2 to TRBJ1-2; D ambiguous. Sequenced: PBMCs. The chain's CDR3 is CASSQDPSYGYTF. CDR3 sequence (DNA): TGTGCCAGCAGCCAAGATCCTTCCTATGGCTACACCTTC.